The 7 T cell receptor beta chains below all came from one sample that was sequenced in a study of shared clonotypes between healthy human individuals. Data came from immunoSEQ multiplex PCR; TCRdb stores just in-frame clones and leaves some out. The table lists approximately 1.5 million clones, approximately 98.5% of them singletons, with about 0.35% in the top ten. The material sequenced was naive CD4+ T cells sorted from blood. As for subset: CD45RA+ positively selected. These receptors were collected from a man aged 30-40 years in good health.

As regards this clone: The junction does not match germline at one end; this may be a read error. The chain joins TRBV29-1 to TRBJ2-1, with 7 bases aligning to TRBD2. The CDR3 totals 14 residues. Germline V CDR1 and CDR2: SQVTM, ANQGSEA. This chain's CDR3 is CSAESTSAYNEQFF. The CDR3 nucleotides are TGCAGCGCTGAATCCACTAGCGCGTACAATGAGCAGTTCTTC.

Concerning this clone: This sample also contains other DNA sequences that code for the same CDR3. This sequence joins TRBV2 and TRBJ1-5, with TRBD1 identical over 9 bases. After removal of 7 bases from V and 6 bases from J, the junction contained 4 bases not matched to a gene. Germline CDR1 and CDR2: SNHLY and FYNNEI. This CDR3 has 13 amino acids. Here the CDR3 reads CASTDRGSQPQHF. DNA of the CDR3: TGTGCCAGCACAGACAGGGGGAGTCAGCCCCAGCATTTT.

The chain employs TRBV10-2 and TRBJ2-2; a weak D match, TRBD2 (5 bases). V was clipped by 10 bases and J by 2 bases, with 17 bases between them. Germline V gene lookup returns CDR1 WSHSY and CDR2 SAAADI. This CDR3 is built from 15 residues. The CDR3 DNA is TGCGCCACGACGAAGGACTCCCGTAACACCGGGGAGCTGTTTTTT. Encoded protein: CATTKDSRNTGELFF.

Worth noting for this clone: A read error may produce the germline difference seen at one junction end. The V gene is TRBV7-6, the J gene TRBJ2-5; 7 nucleotides align to TRBD2. Germline lookup yields CDR1 SGHVS and CDR2 FNYEAQ. The CDR3 is 16 amino acids. CDR3 nucleotides: TGTGCCAGCATCTTAGGGGCGGGAGTAGGGCAAGAGACCCAGTACTTC. Translation gives CASILGAGVGQETQYF.

This rearrangement joins TRBV9 to TRBJ1-1, with TRBD1 matching over 8 bases. Unmatched junction bases numbered 11, after V lost 4 bases and J lost 6 bases. The CDR3 is 15 amino acids. Germline V gene sequence: CDR1 SGDLS, CDR2 YYNGEE. CDR3 DNA sequence: TGTGCCAGCAGCCCTACGACAGGGGATGTCTCTGAAGCTTTCTTT. Its translation: CASSPTTGDVSEAFF.

The rearrangement joins TRBV28 to TRBJ2-6, with 8 positions matching TRBD1. The CDR3 contains 16 residues. CDR1 and CDR2 (germline): MDHEN, SYDVKM. V lost 7 bases to trimming and J lost 1 base; unmatched junction nucleotides: 6. CDR3: CASNPHRGSGANVLTF. CDR3 DNA sequence: TGTGCCAGCAACCCCCACAGGGGGTCTGGGGCCAACGTCCTGACTTTC.

On this clone: Different DNA sequences within this sample yield the same CDR3. This chain uses TRBV18 with TRBJ1-3; TRBD1 agrees at 10 bases. Germline V gene data show CDR1 as KGHSH and CDR2 as LQKENI. The CDR3 length is 16 residues. Trimming removed 1 base from V and 2 bases from J; junction bases left unmatched: 2. The CDR3 region is CASSPLGQGAGNTIYF. Here the CDR3 DNA reads TGTGCCAGCTCACCACTCGGACAGGGGGCTGGAAACACCATATATTTT.